The 24 T cell receptor beta chains presented below share a single source sample, sequenced in a study of metastatic and nonmetastatic thyroid tumors. MiXCR re-clonotyped the PCR reads for TCRdb. The sample includes about 16,000 clones, 9.5% to 15% of them seen just once. Thyroid surgery had not been preceded by any treatment in any patient. The sequencing sample was made of blood. The source of these receptors is a female donor with papillary thyroid cancer or a benign thyroid nodule (not recorded which). Some clones in this sample may be carry-over from other donors' samples.

This clone was counted ten times or more. The gene calls are TRBV30 and TRBJ2-5; TRBD1 matches 7 bases. In germline, CDR1 is GTSNPN, CDR2 SVGIG (reference sequence). This CDR3 region has 13 residues. The trim removed 5 bases at V and 2 bases at J, leaving 5 bases unmatched. The CDR3 DNA sequence: TGTGCCTGGGGTACAGGGGATCAAGAGACCCAGTACTTC. Translated: CAWGTGDQETQYF.

This clone was detected a few times. The V call is TRBV29-1, the J call TRBJ2-3; 9 positions agree with TRBD2. This CDR3 is built from 15 residues. Germline V gene data show CDR1 as SQVTM and CDR2 as ANQGSEA. V shed 3 bases and J 4 bases; nucleotides not matched to a gene: 8. The CDR3 reads CSVEPREGRSDTQYF. For the CDR3, the DNA is TGCAGCGTTGAGCCGCGGGAGGGTAGGTCAGATACGCAGTATTTT.

This clone was seen more than once but under ten times. The chain combines TRBV28 with TRBJ1-2, with unresolved D. This CDR3 is built from 14 residues. Germline V gene sequence: CDR1 MDHEN, CDR2 SYDVKM. V lost 6 bases, J lost 8 bases, and 19 bases lay in between. In DNA, the CDR3 is TGTGCCAGCAGCCATCCGCAGACGCCCGGGGGCTACACCTTC. It yields the protein CASSHPQTPGGYTF.

Judged by abundance, this clone is medium-sized. The chain couples TRBV2 to TRBJ1-3; D is unclear. The germline V gene encodes CDR1 SNHLY and CDR2 FYNNEI. With 3 bases removed from V and 2 bases from J, the gap between germline ends came to 11 bases. This CDR3 comprises 15 residues. Written as DNA, the CDR3 is TGTGCCAGCAGTGAGTCATCCGGCACTGGAAACACCATATATTTT. This codes for CASSESSGTGNTIYF. The whole variable domain, remainder taken from reference TRBV2 and TRBJ1-3, is EPEVTQTPSHQVTQMGQEVILRCVPISNHLYFYWYRQILGQKVEFLVSFYNNEISEKSEIFDDQFSVERPDGSNFTLKIRSTKLEDSAMYFCASSESSGTGNTIYFGEGSWLTVV.

This clone was seen at least ten times. The rearrangement joins TRBV9 to TRBJ2-1; TRBD1 matches 8 bases. From germline, CDR1 is SGDLS and CDR2 YYNGEE. This CDR3 region has 16 residues. With V trimmed by 2 bases and J by 7 bases, 11 bases remained unmatched. The CDR3 sequence is CASSVDSRTGSNEQFF. As DNA, the CDR3 is TGTGCCAGCAGCGTCGACTCCCGGACAGGGTCAAATGAGCAGTTCTTC.

This clone was observed at least ten times. The chain is built from TRBV30 and TRBJ2-7; 8 bases fit TRBD1. The V segment lost 5 bases and the J segment 4 bases; nucleotides outside the gene matches: 7. This CDR3 comprises 13 residues. Per the germline V gene, CDR1 is GTSNPN and CDR2 is SVGIG (reference sequence). In DNA form, the CDR3 reads TGTGCCTGGGGTGGACAGGGACTGTACGAGCAGTACTTC. Its protein is CAWGGQGLYEQYF. The full variable domain, rest sourced from reference TRBV30 and TRBJ2-7, is SQTIHQWPATLVQPVGSPLSLECTVEGTSNPNLYWYRQAAGRGLQLLFYSVGIGQISSEVPQNLSASRPQDRQFILSSKKLLLSDSGFYLCAWGGQGLYEQYFGPGTRLTVT.

The gene calls are TRBV30 and TRBJ1-2; D gene uncertain. V lost 0 bases and J 7 bases, leaving 6 bases between the germline ends. Germline CDR1 is GTSNPN and CDR2 is SVGIG (reference sequence). The CDR3 is 11 amino acids. The CDR3 DNA sequence: TGTGCCTGGAGTGTGGGTCGTGGCTACACCTTC. Its translation is CAWSVGRGYTF.

To note about this clone: This is likely a read error, given that the CDR3 carries no conserved phenylalanine or tryptophan at its end. The rearrangement joins TRBV6-1 to TRBJ1-3; tentatively, D is TRBD1 (5 bases). Trimming shortened V by 10 bases and J by 0 bases, and 10 bases separated the two germline ends. The CDR3 has 13 residues. CDR1 MNHNS and CDR2 SASEGT come from the germline V gene. As DNA, the CDR3 is TGTGCCACATCGGGGGACTCTGGAAACACCATATATCTT. Its protein product is CATSGDSGNTIYL.

Of note for this clone: The same CDR3 arises from other DNA sequences in this sample as well. The V call is TRBV19, the J call TRBJ2-7, with unresolved D. This CDR3 is 16 amino acids long. The ends were cut back, 4 bases at V and 3 bases at J, with 19 bases in the middle. Per germline, CDR1 LNHDA and CDR2 SQIVND (reference sequence). The DNA of the CDR3 is TGTGCCAGTAGTACTGCTTTGGTGGGTGCCTACTACGAGCAGTACTTC. Protein product: CASSTALVGAYYEQYF.

By share, this clone counts as medium-sized. This chain connects TRBV2 to TRBJ1-2, with 11 bases aligning to TRBD1. Trimming removed 3 bases from V and 7 bases from J; junction bases left unmatched: 7. From germline, CDR1 is SNHLY and CDR2 FYNNEI. The CDR3 contains 15 residues. The CDR3 sequence: CASSERDRGMGGYTF. The CDR3 DNA reads TGTGCCAGCAGTGAGAGGGACAGGGGGATGGGTGGCTACACCTTC.

This clone was recorded a few times. The rearrangement joins TRBV6-1 to TRBJ1-1, with 12 bases lining up with TRBD1. V was pared by 1 base and J by 7 bases, with 7 bases of the junction left unmatched. CDR1 and CDR2 (germline): MNHNS, SASEGT. There are 16 residues in the CDR3. This CDR3 reads CASSEDRGTGGNEAFF. CDR3 DNA sequence: TGTGCCAGCAGTGAAGATAGGGGGACAGGGGGCAATGAAGCTTTCTTT.

This clone was seen ten or more times. The genes are TRBV5-1 and TRBJ2-2; tentatively, D is TRBD1 (7 bases). The CDR3 consists of 14 residues. V lost 1 base, J lost 9 bases, and 13 bases lay in between. Germline V lookup: CDR1 SGHRS, CDR2 YFSETQ. The CDR3 here is CASSLTQGRRELFF. CDR3 coding DNA: TGCGCCAGCAGCTTGACACAGGGGAGGCGGGAGCTGTTTTTT.

This clone was seen ten or more times. The chain has TRBV7-6 and TRBJ2-1; 14 positions match TRBD2. Germline assignment: CDR1 SGHVS and CDR2 FNYEAQ. The V and J ends lost 3 bases and 9 bases, in that order; junction bases with no gene match: 7. The CDR3 sequence is 16 residues long. This chain's CDR3 is CASSFRLAGGQGEQFF. The CDR3 DNA follows: TGTGCCAGCAGCTTTAGACTAGCGGGGGGGCAGGGTGAGCAGTTCTTC.

This clone has at least ten counts. The genes are TRBV19 and TRBJ2-7, with TRBD1 matching over 9 bases. This CDR3 has 15 residues. V was clipped by 3 bases and J by 0 bases; unmatched bases: 3. Germline CDR1 and CDR2: LNHDA and SQIVND (reference sequence). The CDR3 here is CASSMAQGASYEQYF. CDR3 DNA: TGTGCCAGTAGTATGGCACAGGGGGCCTCCTACGAGCAGTACTTC.

Judged by abundance, this clone is medium-sized. V and J are TRBV20-1 and TRBJ2-7; possibly TRBD1 for D (5 bases). Germline V lookup: CDR1 DFQATT, CDR2 SNEGSKA (reference sequence). V was pared by 2 bases and J by 0 bases, with 8 bases between. The CDR3 sequence is 13 residues long. The CDR3 region has the DNA TGCAGTGCTAGATCAGGGTACTCCTACGAGCAGTACTTC. Translated: CSARSGYSYEQYF.

Judged by abundance, this clone is medium-sized. The V gene is TRBV27, the J gene TRBJ1-2; 9 bases align to TRBD1. The CDR3 covers 14 residues. Germline assignment: CDR1 MNHEY and CDR2 SMNVEV (reference sequence). The trim removed 7 bases at V and 3 bases at J, leaving 6 bases unmatched. The CDR3 sequence: CASKIQGADYGYTF. The CDR3 bases are TGTGCCAGCAAGATACAGGGGGCCGACTATGGCTACACCTTC.

The V and J genes are TRBV20-1 and TRBJ1-1; weak D call: TRBD1 (5 bases). Germline values: CDR1 DFQATT, CDR2 SNEGSKA (reference sequence). This CDR3 has 12 amino acids. The V end was cut by 2 bases, the J end by 8 bases, with 12 bases between. CDR3 nucleotides: TGCAGTGCTAGACCAGGACAAGTCGAAGCTTTCTTT. Amino acid sequence: CSARPGQVEAFF.

This clone is medium-sized. CDR3 sequence (DNA): TGTGCCAGCAAAATGATGGGAGTTGGTGGAAACTATGGCTACACCTTC. It encodes CASKMMGVGGNYGYTF. V gene TRBV28 combines with J gene TRBJ1-2; no reliable D call. Germline values: CDR1 MDHEN, CDR2 SYDVKM. CDR3 length: 16 residues. V gave up 7 bases and J gave up 2 bases, with 20 bases separating them.

Judged by abundance, this clone is medium-sized. The V and J genes are TRBV6-2 or TRBV6-3 and TRBJ2-3; no reliable D call. Trimming cost V 5 bases and J 9 bases, with 12 bases left between them. This CDR3 has 12 residues. The germline CDR1 and CDR2 sequences are MNHEY and SVGEGT. The DNA of the CDR3 is TGTGCCAGCAGTCGGAGAACGTCGACGCAGTATTTT. This encodes CASSRRTSTQYF.

The chain joins TRBV30 to TRBJ2-5; D may be TRBD1 (6 bases). The germline V gene encodes CDR1 GTSNPN and CDR2 SVGIG (reference sequence). This CDR3 is built from 13 residues. The chain's CDR3 is CATAKGGQETQYF. CDR3 DNA sequence: TGTGCAACCGCAAAAGGGGGACAAGAGACCCAGTACTTC. The full variable domain, rest sourced from reference TRBV30 and TRBJ2-5, is SQTIHQWPATLVQPVGSPLSLECTVEGTSNPNLYWYRQAAGRGLQLLFYSVGIGQISSEVPQNLSASRPQDRQFILSSKKLLLSDSGFYLCATAKGGQETQYFGPGTRLLVL.

On this clone itself: One end of the junction does not line up with germline, which may come from a read error. The chain couples TRBV6-1 to TRBJ2-3; tentative D call: TRBD1 (5 bases). CDR1 and CDR2 (germline): MNHNS, SASEGT. The CDR3 extends over 17 amino acids. Here the CDR3 DNA reads TGTGCCAGCAGCGAAGGGGTGGATTCTTCCCGCACAGATACGCAGTATTTT. It yields the protein CASSEGVDSSRTDTQYF.

The chain links TRBV11-3 to TRBJ2-3; D is possibly TRBD2 (7 bases). CDR3 length: 21 amino acids. The germline CDR1 and CDR2 sequences are SGHNT and YENEEA. V lost 1 base, J lost 0 bases, and 26 bases lay in between. Here the CDR3 DNA reads TGTGCCAGCAGCTTAGGGGCGGCGGGGGCCGCTATCGCCCTTAGCACAGATACGCAGTATTTT. It codes for CASSLGAAGAAIALSTDTQYF. The variable domain in full, with the rest retrieved from reference TRBV11-3 and TRBJ2-3, is EAGVVQSPRYKIIEKKQPVAFWCNPISGHNTLYWYLQNLGQGPELLIRYENEEAVDDSQLPKDRFSAERLKGVDSTLKIQPAELGDSAVYLCASSLGAAGAAIALSTDTQYFGPGTRLTVL.

The CDR3 DNA is TGTGCCAGCAGCCCAGCAGGATCGTCGGGGGATGAGCAGTTCTTC. This encodes CASSPAGSSGDEQFF. The chain recombines TRBV11-2 with TRBJ2-1; possible D gene TRBD2, 6 bases. Looked up from germline, CDR1 is SGHAT and CDR2 is FQNNGV. CDR3 length: 15 amino acids. With 5 bases removed from V and 8 bases from J, the gap between germline ends came to 19 bases.

The sample holds many counts of this clone. This chain links TRBV5-1 with TRBJ2-7; D gene ambiguous. Germline CDR1 and CDR2: SGHRS and YFSETQ. The V end lost 1 base, the J end lost 5 bases, and 7 bases lay between the germline ends. The CDR3 extends over 12 amino acids. The CDR3 loop is CASSLSWDEQYF. CDR3 DNA sequence: TGCGCCAGCAGCTTGTCTTGGGACGAGCAGTACTTC.